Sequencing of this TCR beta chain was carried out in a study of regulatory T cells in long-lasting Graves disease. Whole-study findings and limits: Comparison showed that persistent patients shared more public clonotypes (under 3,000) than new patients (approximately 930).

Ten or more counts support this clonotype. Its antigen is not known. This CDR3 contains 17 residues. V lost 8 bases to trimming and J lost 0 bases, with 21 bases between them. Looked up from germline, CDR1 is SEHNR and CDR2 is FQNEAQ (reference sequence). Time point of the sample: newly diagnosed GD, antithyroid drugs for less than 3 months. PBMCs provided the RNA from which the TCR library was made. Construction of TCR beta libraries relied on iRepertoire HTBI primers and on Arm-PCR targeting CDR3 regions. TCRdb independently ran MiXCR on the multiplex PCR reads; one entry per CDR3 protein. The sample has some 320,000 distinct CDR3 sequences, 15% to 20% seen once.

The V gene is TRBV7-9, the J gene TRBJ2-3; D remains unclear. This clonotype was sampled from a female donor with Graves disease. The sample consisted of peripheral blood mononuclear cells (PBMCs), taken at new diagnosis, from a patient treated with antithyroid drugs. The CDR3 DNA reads TGTGCCAGCCAAGACTTAGGCCGCGGAGCTAGCACAGATACGCAGTATTTT. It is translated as CASQDLGRGASTDTQYF.